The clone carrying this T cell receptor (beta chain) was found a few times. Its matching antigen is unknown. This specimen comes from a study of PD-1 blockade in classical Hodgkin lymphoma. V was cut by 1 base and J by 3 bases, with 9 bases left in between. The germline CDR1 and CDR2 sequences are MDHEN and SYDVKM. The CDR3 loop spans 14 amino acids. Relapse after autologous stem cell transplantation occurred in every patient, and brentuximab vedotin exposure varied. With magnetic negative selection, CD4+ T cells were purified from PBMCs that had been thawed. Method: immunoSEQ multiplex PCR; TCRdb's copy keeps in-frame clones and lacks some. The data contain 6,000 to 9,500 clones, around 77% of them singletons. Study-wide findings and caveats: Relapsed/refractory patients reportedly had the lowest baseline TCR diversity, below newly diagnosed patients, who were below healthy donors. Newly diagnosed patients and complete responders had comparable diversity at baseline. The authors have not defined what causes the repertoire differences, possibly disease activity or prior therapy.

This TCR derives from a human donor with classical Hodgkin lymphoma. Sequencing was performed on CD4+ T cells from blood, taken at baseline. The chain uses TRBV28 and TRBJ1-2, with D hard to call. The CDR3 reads CASSLLGAHYGYTF. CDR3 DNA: TGTGCCAGCAGTTTATTGGGAGCCCACTATGGCTACACCTTC.